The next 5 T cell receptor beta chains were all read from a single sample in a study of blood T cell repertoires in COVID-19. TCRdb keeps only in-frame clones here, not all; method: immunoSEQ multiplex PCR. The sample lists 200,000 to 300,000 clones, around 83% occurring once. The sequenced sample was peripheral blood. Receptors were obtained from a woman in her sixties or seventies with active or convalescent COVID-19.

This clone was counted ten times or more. CDR3: CASSDQGGPYNEQFF. CDR3 nucleotides: TGTGCCAGCAGCGACCAGGGGGGCCCCTACAATGAGCAGTTCTTC. This chain uses TRBV7-8 with TRBJ2-1; D possibly corresponds to TRBD1 (7 bases). CDR1 is SGHVS and CDR2 is FQNEAQ in the germline V gene. V lost 5 bases and J 2 bases, leaving 13 bases between the germline ends. The CDR3 is made up of 15 amino acids.

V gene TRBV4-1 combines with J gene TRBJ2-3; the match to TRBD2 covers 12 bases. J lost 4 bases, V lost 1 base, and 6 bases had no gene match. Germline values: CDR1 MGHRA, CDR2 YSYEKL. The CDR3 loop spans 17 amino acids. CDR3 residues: CASSQGPSGGGADTQYF. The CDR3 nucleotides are TGCGCCAGCAGCCAAGGTCCTAGCGGGGGGGGTGCAGATACGCAGTATTTT.

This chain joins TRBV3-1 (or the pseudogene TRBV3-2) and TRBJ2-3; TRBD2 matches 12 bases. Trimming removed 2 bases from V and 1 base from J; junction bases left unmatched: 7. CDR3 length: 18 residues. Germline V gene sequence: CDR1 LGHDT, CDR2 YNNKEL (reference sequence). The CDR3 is CASSQRLAGGRGTDTQYF. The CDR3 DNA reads TGTGCCAGCAGCCAACGGCTAGCGGGGGGGCGAGGCACAGATACGCAGTATTTT.

The chain's CDR3 is CASRLLDRAGELFF. CDR3 nucleotide sequence: TGTGCCAGCAGGTTACTGGACAGGGCCGGGGAGCTGTTTTTT. The chain carries TRBV6-5 and TRBJ2-2, with 8 nucleotides matching TRBD1. CDR1 and CDR2 (germline): MNHEY, SVGAGI. The ends lost 6 bases at V and 6 bases at J; junction bases unmatched: 6. CDR3 length: 14 residues.

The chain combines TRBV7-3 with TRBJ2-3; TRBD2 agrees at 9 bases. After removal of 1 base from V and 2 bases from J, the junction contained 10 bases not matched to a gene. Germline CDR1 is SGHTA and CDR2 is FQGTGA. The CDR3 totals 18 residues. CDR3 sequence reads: CASSLRPSSGVITDTQYF. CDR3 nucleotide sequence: TGTGCCAGCAGCTTAAGACCTTCTAGCGGGGTAATCACAGATACGCAGTATTTT. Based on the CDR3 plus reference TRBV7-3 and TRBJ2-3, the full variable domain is GAGVSQTPSNKVTEKGKYVELRCDPISGHTALYWYRQSLGQGPEFLIYFQGTGAADDSGLPNDRFFAVRPEGSVSTLKIQRTERGDSAVYLCASSLRPSSGVITDTQYFGPGTRLTVL.